The entry below describes one T cell receptor (beta chain). Time point: baseline, week 1 (first vaccination visit). The treatment: pre-vaccination baseline after standard-of-care therapy. The V and J ends lost 6 bases and 4 bases, in that order; junction bases with no gene match: 7. Germline lookup yields CDR1 MRHNA and CDR2 SNTAGT. The CDR3 has 14 amino acids. These data come from a study of a mutant IDH1 vaccine in newly diagnosed glioma. Study-wide background: The earlier regimen, radiotherapy, temozolomide, or both, was most often both.

The protocol was immunoSEQ multiplex PCR, while the TCRdb copy is restricted to in-frame clones and leaves out a portion. The sample lists about 30,000 clones; 82% were seen once. This chain connects TRBV6-4 to TRBJ1-1; 8 bases are a match to TRBD1. The sequence derives from a man aged 25 to 40 with glioma. The sequenced sample was PBMCs, obtained from a glioma patient treated with radiotherapy, temozolomide or both. The CDR3 DNA reads TGTGCCAGCAGCCCCCAGGGGGCTGGCACTGAAGCTTTCTTT. It codes for CASSPQGAGTEAFF.